The sequence of this T cell receptor beta chain was determined in a study of blood T cell repertoires in COVID-19. Some clones are missing from TCRdb's copy, which holds only in-frame ones; the method was immunoSEQ multiplex PCR. The sample consists of 150,000 or so clones, roughly 84% of them appearing once. Trimming took 5 bases from V and 6 from J; bases not matched to a gene: 10. Germline V gene data show CDR1 as SGHKS and CDR2 as YYEKEE (reference sequence). The CDR3 spans 15 residues. This clone turned up a few times. The source material was peripheral blood. This clonotype originated in a woman aged 60-75 years with COVID-19, enrolled during active disease. This sequence joins TRBV5-5 and TRBJ2-1; the match to TRBD1 covers 8 bases. The CDR3 DNA is TGTGCCAGCAGAGCCGGACAGGGCCATCTCAATGAGCAGTTCTTC. Amino acid sequence: CASRAGQGHLNEQFF.